Sequencing of this T cell receptor (beta chain) was carried out in a study of shared clonotypes between healthy human individuals. Concerning this clone: Antigen specificity is unknown.

Deep was the level used in running the assay. Sequenced by immunoSEQ multiplex PCR; TCRdb stores in-frame clones only, minus some. The repertoire holds some 470,000 clones, with over 60% as singletons. Study outcomes and limitations: Exclusively blood specimens were collected; tissue repertoires likely differ.

The V gene lost 0 bases and the J gene lost 3 bases, with 6 bases spanning the gap. Germline V CDR1 and CDR2: MGHRA, YSYEKL. The CDR3 totals 14 residues. This receptor was taken from a woman aged 35 to 49 in good health. Some clones in this sample may be carry-over from other donors' samples. Sample: PBMCs. J is TRBJ1-5 and V is TRBV4-1; D unclear. CDR3 coding DNA: TGCGCCAGCAGCCAAGATCAGTTCAATCAGCCCCAGCATTTT. This translates into CASSQDQFNQPQHF.